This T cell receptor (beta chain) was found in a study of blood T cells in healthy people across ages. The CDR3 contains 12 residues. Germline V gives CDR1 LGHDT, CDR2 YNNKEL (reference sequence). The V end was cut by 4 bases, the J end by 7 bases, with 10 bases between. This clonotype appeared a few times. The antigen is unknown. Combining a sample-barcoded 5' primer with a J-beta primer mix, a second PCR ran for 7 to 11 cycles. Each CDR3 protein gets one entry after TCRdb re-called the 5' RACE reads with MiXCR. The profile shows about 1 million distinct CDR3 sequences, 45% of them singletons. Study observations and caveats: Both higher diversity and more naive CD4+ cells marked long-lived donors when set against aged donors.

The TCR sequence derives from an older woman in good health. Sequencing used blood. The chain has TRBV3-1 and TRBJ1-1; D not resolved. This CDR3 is CASSRGRVEAFF. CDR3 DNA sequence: TGTGCCAGCAGCCGCGGACGGGTTGAAGCTTTCTTT. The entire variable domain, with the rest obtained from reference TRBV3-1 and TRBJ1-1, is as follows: DTAVSQTPKYLVTQMGNDKSIKCEQNLGHDTMYWYKQDSKKFLKIMFSYNNKELIINETVPNRFSPKSPDKAHLNLHINSLELGDSAVYFCASSRGRVEAFFGQGTRLTVV.